This T cell receptor beta chain was recorded in a study of regulatory T cells in long-lasting Graves disease (dated by TCRdb to about 2021). Context from the whole study: Persistent Graves' disease meant more than 5 years of antithyroid drug treatment with TSH receptor autoantibodies that stayed positive. Peripheral blood TCR sequencing and RNA sequencing compared persistent Graves' disease patients with newly diagnosed Graves' disease patients. The study was registered as a clinical trial and conducted in China. A total of roughly 35 samples underwent TCR sequencing: about 13 from persistent and roughly 20 from newly diagnosed Graves' disease patients. In the clinical cohort, patients with persistent Graves' disease had used antithyroid drugs for an average of about 10.3 years.

The library was obtained by multiplex PCR. Sequencing was carried out with an Illumina HiSeq 4000. iRepertoire HTBI primers and Arm-PCR amplification of CDR3 regions were used to construct TCR beta libraries. Before sequencing, the PCR products underwent gel purification. In the authors' own workflow: Gene usage analysis of CDR3 amino acid clonotypes used the 60 to 80 TRBV and 14 to 15 TRBJ segments found across samples. COPE and FqMerger were used to merge filtered high-quality paired reads into contigs. Contigs were aligned with BLAST to IMGT TRBV, TRBD and TRBJ reference genes, and CDR3 was defined per IMGT. Clonotypes above 0.1% frequency were classified as highly expanded clones. Repertoire diversity was measured by Shannon entropy, and V-J evenness by the Gini coefficient. Clonotypes shared by more than one individual were considered public. The public sequencing data were trimmed at Q25 with fastp and processed into clonotypes with MiXCR by TCRdb, which kept only in-frame beta chains. Merged by CDR3 protein, the rows form single entries marked with the most common genes and DNA. What appears here as the V and J calls and clone size reflects TCRdb's work, not the paper's. This sample gives more than 300,000 distinct CDR3 sequences in total; 23% of them show up just once. About 29% of the sample is in the top ten clones.

The study at large found these results: Patients with persistent disease shared more public clonotypes (roughly 2,900) than newly diagnosed patients did (966). The authors acknowledged the small sample size as a limitation that may reduce accuracy. Compared with newly diagnosed patients, patients with persistent Graves' disease had lower TCR Shannon entropy and fewer highly expanded clones, which suggests clonal expansion. Only the TCR beta chain was sequenced and analyzed. The study examined only peripheral blood because the primary lesion, thyroid tissue, could not be accessed.

A single count supports this clonotype. The clone's antigen remains unknown. It is likely a read error: a sequence one base away is far more abundant. The sample's time point label, in plain terms: persistent/refractory GD, antithyroid drugs over 5 years with positive TRAb. RNA was extracted from PBMCs in TRIzol for both TCR sequencing and RNA sequencing. Graves' disease was diagnosed according to American Thyroid Association guidelines. Patients were recruited from an endocrinology department in Xi'an, China. Each patient gave approximately 10 milliliters of peripheral blood, collected in an EDTA anticoagulant tube. Ficoll Paque Plus density gradient separation was used to isolate PBMCs, and no further T cell sorting was done. An Agilent 2100 Bioanalyzer and agarose gel were used to assess RNA quality, and a NanoDrop 2000 was used to measure RNA concentration. The starting material was peripheral blood mononuclear cells (PBMCs), obtained when the disease was refractory, from a patient treated with antithyroid drugs. This sequence originates from a middle-aged woman with Graves disease. Donor details come from another sample of the same person, matched by shared clones.

The CDR3 here reads CSSSYSSGTYEQYF. The nucleotides read TGTTCCAGCAGTTACTCCTCTGGGACCTACGAGCAGTACTTC. The rearranged chain carries TRBV6-2 or TRBV6-3 and TRBJ2-7, with the identity of the D gene unclear. Reading the germline V gene gives CDR1 MNHEY and CDR2 SVGEGT. The CDR3 starts with the cysteine, ends with the phenylalanine, and has 14 residues. The read is trimmed to its CDR3 DNA, 42 bases read in frame from base 1.